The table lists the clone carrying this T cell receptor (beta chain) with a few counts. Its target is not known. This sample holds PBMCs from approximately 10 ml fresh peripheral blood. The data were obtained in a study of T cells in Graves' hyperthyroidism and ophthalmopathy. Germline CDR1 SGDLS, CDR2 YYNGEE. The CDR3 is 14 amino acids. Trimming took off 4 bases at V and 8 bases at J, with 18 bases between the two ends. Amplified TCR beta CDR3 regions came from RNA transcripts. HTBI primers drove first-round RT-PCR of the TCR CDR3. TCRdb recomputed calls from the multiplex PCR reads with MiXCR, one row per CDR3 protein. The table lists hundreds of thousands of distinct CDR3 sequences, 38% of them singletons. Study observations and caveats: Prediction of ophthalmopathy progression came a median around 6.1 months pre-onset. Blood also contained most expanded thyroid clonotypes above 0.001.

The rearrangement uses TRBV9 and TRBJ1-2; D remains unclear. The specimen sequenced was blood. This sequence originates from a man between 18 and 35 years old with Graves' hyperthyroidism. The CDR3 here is CASSQDSIGNGYTF. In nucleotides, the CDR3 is TGTGCCAGCAGCCAAGATTCAATAGGGAACGGCTACACCTTC. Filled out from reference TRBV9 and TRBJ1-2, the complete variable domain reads DSGVTQTPKHLITATGQRVTLRCSPRSGDLSVYWYQQSLDQGLQFLIQYYNGEERAKGNILERFSAQQFPDLHSELNLSSLELGDSALYFCASSQDSIGNGYTFGSGTRLTVV.